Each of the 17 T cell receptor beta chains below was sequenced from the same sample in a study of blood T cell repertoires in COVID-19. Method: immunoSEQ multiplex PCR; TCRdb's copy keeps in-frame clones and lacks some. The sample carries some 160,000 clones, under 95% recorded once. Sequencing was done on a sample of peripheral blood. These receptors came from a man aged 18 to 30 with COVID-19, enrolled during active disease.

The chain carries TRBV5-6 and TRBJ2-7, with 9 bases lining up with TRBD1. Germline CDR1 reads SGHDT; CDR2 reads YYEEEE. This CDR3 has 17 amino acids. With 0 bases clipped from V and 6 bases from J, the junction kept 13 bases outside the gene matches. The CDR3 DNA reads TGTGCCAGCAGCTTGGCCTCCTCCGGGACAGGGAACGGCGAGCAGTACTTC. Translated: CASSLASSGTGNGEQYF.

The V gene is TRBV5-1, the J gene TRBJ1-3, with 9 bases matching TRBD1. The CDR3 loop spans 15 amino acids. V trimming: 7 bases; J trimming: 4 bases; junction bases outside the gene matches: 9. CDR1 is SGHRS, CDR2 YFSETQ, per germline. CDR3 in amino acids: CASGTGGANGNTIYF. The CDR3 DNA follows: TGCGCCAGCGGAACAGGGGGCGCCAACGGAAACACCATATATTTT.

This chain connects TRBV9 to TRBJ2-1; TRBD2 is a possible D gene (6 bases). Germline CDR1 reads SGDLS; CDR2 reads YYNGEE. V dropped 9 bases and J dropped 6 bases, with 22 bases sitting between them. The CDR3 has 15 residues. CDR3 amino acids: CAILQAVRGTNEQFF. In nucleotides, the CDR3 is TGTGCCATCTTACAAGCGGTACGGGGGACCAATGAGCAGTTCTTC.

The CDR3 loop reads CSSSRTGTYNEQFF. Here the CDR3 DNA reads TGCAGTTCCTCCAGGACTGGCACCTACAATGAGCAGTTCTTC. The chain employs TRBV29-1 and TRBJ2-1; maybe TRBD2 (5 bases). Per the germline V gene, CDR1 is SQVTM and CDR2 is ANQGSEA. This CDR3 comprises 14 residues.

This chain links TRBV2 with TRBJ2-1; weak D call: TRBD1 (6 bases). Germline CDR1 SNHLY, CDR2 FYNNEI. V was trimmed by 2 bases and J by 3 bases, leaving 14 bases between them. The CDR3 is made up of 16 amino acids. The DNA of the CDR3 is TGTGCCAGCAGTGAATTAGCGAGGGGGATCTACAATGAGCAGTTCTTC. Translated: CASSELARGIYNEQFF.

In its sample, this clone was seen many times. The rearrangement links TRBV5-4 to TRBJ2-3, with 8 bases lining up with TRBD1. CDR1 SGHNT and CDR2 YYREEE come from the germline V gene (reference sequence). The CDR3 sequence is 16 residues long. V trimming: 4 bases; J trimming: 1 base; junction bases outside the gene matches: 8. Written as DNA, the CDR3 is TGTGCCAGCAGCACAGAAGGACAGGGAGGCACAGATACGCAGTATTTT. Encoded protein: CASSTEGQGGTDTQYF.

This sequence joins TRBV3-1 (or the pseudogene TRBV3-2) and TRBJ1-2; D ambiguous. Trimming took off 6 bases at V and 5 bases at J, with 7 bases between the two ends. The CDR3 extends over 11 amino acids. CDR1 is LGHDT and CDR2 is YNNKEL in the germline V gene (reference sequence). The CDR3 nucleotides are TGTGCCAGCAGTGCAGCGTATGGCTACACCTTC. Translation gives CASSAAYGYTF.

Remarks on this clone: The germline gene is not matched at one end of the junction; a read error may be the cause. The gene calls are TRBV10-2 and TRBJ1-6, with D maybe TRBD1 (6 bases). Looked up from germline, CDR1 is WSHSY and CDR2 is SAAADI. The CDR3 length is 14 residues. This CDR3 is CASTGQTYYSPLHF. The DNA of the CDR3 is TGCGCCAGCACCGGACAGACCTATTATTCACCCCTCCACTTT.

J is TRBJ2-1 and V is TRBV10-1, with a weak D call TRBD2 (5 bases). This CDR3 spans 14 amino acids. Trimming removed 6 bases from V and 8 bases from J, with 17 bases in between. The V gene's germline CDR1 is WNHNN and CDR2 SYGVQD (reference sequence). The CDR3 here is CASSGKRILDEQFF. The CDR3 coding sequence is TGCGCCAGCAGCGGGAAGCGAATTTTGGATGAGCAGTTCTTC.

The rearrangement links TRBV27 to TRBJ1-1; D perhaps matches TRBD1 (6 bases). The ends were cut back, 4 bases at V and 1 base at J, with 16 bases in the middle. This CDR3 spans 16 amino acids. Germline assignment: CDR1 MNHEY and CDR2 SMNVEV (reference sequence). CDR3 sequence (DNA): TGTGCCAGCAGTTCCCTTGGGGACATAACGAACACTGAAGCTTTCTTT. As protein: CASSSLGDITNTEAFF.

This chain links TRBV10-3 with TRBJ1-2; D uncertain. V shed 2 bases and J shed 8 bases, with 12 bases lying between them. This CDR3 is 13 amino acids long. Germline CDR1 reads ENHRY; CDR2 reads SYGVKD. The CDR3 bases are TGTGCCATCAGTGAGGGACTGAGTTACGGCTACACCTTC. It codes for CAISEGLSYGYTF.

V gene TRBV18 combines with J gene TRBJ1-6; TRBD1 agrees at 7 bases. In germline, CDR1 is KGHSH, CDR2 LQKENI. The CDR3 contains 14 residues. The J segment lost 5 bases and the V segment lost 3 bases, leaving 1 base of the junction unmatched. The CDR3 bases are TGTGCCAGCTCACCTACAGGGGATAATTCACCCCTCCACTTT. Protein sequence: CASSPTGDNSPLHF.

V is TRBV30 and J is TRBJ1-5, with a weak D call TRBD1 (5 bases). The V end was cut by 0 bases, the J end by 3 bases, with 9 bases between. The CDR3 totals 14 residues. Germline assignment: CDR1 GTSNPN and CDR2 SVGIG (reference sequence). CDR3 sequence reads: CAWSVRGVNQPQHF. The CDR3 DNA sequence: TGTGCCTGGAGTGTACGGGGGGTCAATCAGCCCCAGCATTTT.

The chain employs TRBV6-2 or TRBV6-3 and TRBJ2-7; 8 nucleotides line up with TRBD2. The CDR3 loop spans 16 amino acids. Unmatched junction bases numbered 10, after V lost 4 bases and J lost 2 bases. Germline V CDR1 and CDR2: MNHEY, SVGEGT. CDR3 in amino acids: CASSSLLREDPYEQYF. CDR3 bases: TGTGCCAGCAGTTCCCTTTTGCGGGAGGATCCCTACGAGCAGTACTTC.

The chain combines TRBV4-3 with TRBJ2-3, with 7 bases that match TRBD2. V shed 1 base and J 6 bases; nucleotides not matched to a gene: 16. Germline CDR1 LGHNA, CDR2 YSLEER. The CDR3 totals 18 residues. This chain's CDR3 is CASSQGIGQGRAGDTQYF. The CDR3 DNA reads TGCGCCAGCAGCCAAGGGATAGGCCAAGGGAGGGCGGGGGATACGCAGTATTTT.

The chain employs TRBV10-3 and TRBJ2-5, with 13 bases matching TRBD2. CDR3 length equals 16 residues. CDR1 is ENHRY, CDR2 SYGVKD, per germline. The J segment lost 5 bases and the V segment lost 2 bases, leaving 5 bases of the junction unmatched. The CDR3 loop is CAISEHGLAGEETQYF. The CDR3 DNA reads TGTGCCATCAGTGAGCACGGACTAGCGGGGGAGGAGACCCAGTACTTC.

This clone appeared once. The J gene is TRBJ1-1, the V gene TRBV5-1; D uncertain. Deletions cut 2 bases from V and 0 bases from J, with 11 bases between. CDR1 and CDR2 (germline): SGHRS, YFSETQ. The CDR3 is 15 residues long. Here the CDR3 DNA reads TGCGCCAGCAGCTTTGCAGTGGGCATGAACACTGAAGCTTTCTTT. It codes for CASSFAVGMNTEAFF.